The present TCR beta chain was sequenced within a study of T-cell reconstitution after alpha-beta-depleted transplantation in children. Details on this clonotype: Its antigen is unknown.

Preparing the TCRbeta library involved the use of unique molecular identifiers. TCRdb re-derived calls from the PCR reads in MiXCR, one entry per CDR3 protein. The sample comprises 500,000 or so distinct CDR3 sequences, about an eighth of which are singletons, and approximately 15% rests with the top ten. The V gene's germline CDR1 is SGHVS and CDR2 FQNEAQ. V gave up 5 bases and J gave up 2 bases; unmatched junction bases: 6. The CDR3 is made up of 14 amino acids. Broader study findings: Reports say that about two months after transplant, the alpha-beta T cells came out of several hundred graft clones that had expanded. One year post-transplant, T-cell counts and diversity were largely derived from T cells produced anew. Several patients had high TCRbeta diversity at day 60; it came from surviving recipient T cells and thymic progenitors.

The V and J genes are TRBV7-8 and TRBJ2-7, with 7 bases matching TRBD1. Material: PBMCs, mostly from graft donor cells, obtained 180 days after TCRalphabeta/CD19-depleted stem cell transplant. The clonotype was recovered from a female patient between 2 and 15 years old who had a stem cell transplant for aplastic anemia, so the T cells may come from the graft donor. In DNA form, the CDR3 reads TGTGCCAGCAGCCGTGGGACAGTAACCTACGAGCAGTACTTC. The encoded protein is CASSRGTVTYEQYF.